Listed below are T cell receptor beta chains from one sample, sequenced in a study of T-cell memory formation after mild COVID-19. TCRdb processed the 5' RACE reads anew with MiXCR; each CDR3 protein has one entry. The repertoire consists of around 120,000 distinct CDR3 sequences, with 16% occurring once and the leading ten covering approximately 14%. Sequenced sample: PBMCs or a T cell subset sorted from them (not recorded which). These receptors were taken from an adult woman who had mild COVID-19 (a few samples of this study predate the infection). Cell type and time point are not known. Both conserved end residues are part of each CDR3. The D gene is left open where the match is weak. Size values are once, few and many counts, or a class for expanded clones, and some rows have none.

-,-,TRBJ2-1,TRBV29-1,CGAGYNEQFF,TGTGGGGCAGGCTACAATGAGCAGTTCTTC
many,-,TRBJ2-7,TRBV12-3/TRBV12-4,CASTPAESQYF,TGTGCCAGCACCCCGGCGGAGTCGCAGTACTTC
few,-,TRBJ1-1,TRBV7-8,CASSPGHMNTEAFF,TGTGCCAGCAGCCCGGGACACATGAACACTGAAGCTTTCTTT
many,TRBD2,TRBJ2-3,TRBV25-1,CASSERTSGNTDTQYF,TGTGCCAGCAGTGAGCGGACTAGCGGGAACACAGATACGCAGTATTTT
few,TRBD1,TRBJ2-7,TRBV9,CASSDRDRGYEQYF,TGTGCCAGCAGCGACCGGGACAGGGGATACGAGCAGTACTTC
-,TRBD2,TRBJ2-1,TRBV24-1,CATSVSGASYNEQFF,TGTGCCACCAGTGTTAGCGGGGCCTCCTACAATGAGCAGTTCTTC
few,-,TRBJ1-2,TRBV28,CASSLLGSGYTF,TGTGCCAGCAGTTTGTTAGGGTCTGGCTACACCTTC
few,-,TRBJ2-1,TRBV20-1,CSAPRNNEQFF,TGCAGTGCCCCCCGCAACAATGAGCAGTTCTTC
few,TRBD2,TRBJ2-1,TRBV7-9,CASSPGSGTRKFF,TGTGCCAGCAGCCCTGGGTCGGGGACTAGGAAGTTCTTC
few,-,TRBJ2-7,TRBV12-3/TRBV12-4,CASSPAGGKRREQYF,TGTGCCAGCAGCCCCGCAGGGGGGAAACGTAGAGAGCAGTACTTC
-,-,TRBJ1-2,TRBV12-3/TRBV12-4,CASSWTEANYGYTF,TGTGCCAGCAGCTGGACAGAAGCTAACTATGGCTACACCTTC
-,-,TRBJ1-3,TRBV5-1,CASSLDRSSGNTIYF,TGCGCCAGCAGCTTAGACAGGTCCTCTGGAAACACCATATATTTT
-,TRBD1,TRBJ2-1,TRBV9,CASSVEGLGQGAYNEQFF,TGTGCCAGCAGCGTAGAGGGTCTAGGACAGGGGGCCTACAATGAGCAGTTCTTC
-,TRBD2,TRBJ2-1,TRBV12-3/TRBV12-4,CASRIAGWANEQFF,TGTGCCAGCAGAATAGCGGGGTGGGCCAATGAGCAGTTCTTC
few,-,TRBJ1-6,TRBV29-1,CSVGETYNSPLHF,TGCAGCGTTGGGGAGACCTATAATTCACCCCTCCACTTT
-,TRBD1,TRBJ1-1,TRBV7-7,CASSPLYRGQNTEAFF,TGTGCCAGCAGCCCACTTTACAGGGGCCAGAACACTGAAGCTTTCTTT
few,-,TRBJ1-6,TRBV7-9,CASRKQGFQDNSPLHF,TGTGCCAGCCGGAAACAGGGCTTCCAGGATAATTCACCCCTCCACTTT
few,TRBD2,TRBJ2-1,TRBV12-3/TRBV12-4,CASSTPGLAGGPTYNEQFF,TGTGCCAGCAGTACCCCGGGACTAGCGGGAGGGCCTACCTACAATGAGCAGTTCTTC
few,TRBD2,TRBJ2-3,TRBV7-2,CASSSVAGGGGTDTQYF,TGTGCCAGCAGCTCGGTAGCGGGAGGAGGAGGCACAGATACGCAGTATTTT
-,-,TRBJ2-7,TRBV5-1,CASSLGPGGPSYEQYF,TGCGCCAGCAGCCTAGGACCAGGGGGGCCGTCCTACGAGCAGTACTTC
few,TRBD1,TRBJ1-2,TRBV20-1,CSARVTGTGSYTF,TGCAGTGCTAGAGTGACCGGGACAGGGAGCTACACCTTC
-,-,TRBJ1-5,TRBV7-6,CASSLSPAQPQHF,TGTGCCAGCAGCTTAAGTCCGGCTCAGCCCCAGCATTTT